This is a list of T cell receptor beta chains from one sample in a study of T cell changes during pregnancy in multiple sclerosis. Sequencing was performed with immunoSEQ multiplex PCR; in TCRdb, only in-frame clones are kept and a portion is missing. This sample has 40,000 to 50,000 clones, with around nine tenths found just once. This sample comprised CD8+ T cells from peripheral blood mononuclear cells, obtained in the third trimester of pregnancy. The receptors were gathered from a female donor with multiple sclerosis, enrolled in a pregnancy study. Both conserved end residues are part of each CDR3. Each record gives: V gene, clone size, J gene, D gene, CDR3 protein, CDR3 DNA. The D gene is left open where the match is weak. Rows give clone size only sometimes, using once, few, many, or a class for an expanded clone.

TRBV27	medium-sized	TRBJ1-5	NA	CATGGNGLRPQHF	TGTGCCACCGGGGGAAACGGTTTACGGCCCCAGCATTTT
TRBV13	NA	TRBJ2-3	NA	CASSLWTRGTDTQYF	TGTGCCAGCAGCTTGTGGACAAGGGGCACAGATACGCAGTATTTT
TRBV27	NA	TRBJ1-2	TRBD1	CASSPWTGGYGYTF	TGTGCCAGCAGTCCCTGGACAGGAGGCTATGGCTACACCTTC
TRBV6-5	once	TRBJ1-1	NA	CASSFHGRTEAFF	TGTGCCAGCAGTTTCCACGGGAGGACTGAAGCTTTCTTT
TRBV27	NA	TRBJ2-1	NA	CASSFNQLAEQFF	TGTGCCAGCAGTTTTAACCAACTAGCTGAGCAGTTCTTC
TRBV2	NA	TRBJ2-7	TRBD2	CASSGTSGRSYEQYF	TGTGCCAGCAGTGGGACTAGCGGGAGATCCTACGAGCAGTACTTC
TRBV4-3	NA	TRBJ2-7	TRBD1	CASSQELVNRGRNEQYF	TGCGCCAGCAGCCAAGAGTTAGTGAACAGGGGGCGCAACGAGCAGTACTTC
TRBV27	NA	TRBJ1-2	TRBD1	CASTTGTATGYTF	TGTGCCAGCACCACCGGGACAGCGACTGGCTACACCTTC
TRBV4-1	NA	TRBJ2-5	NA	CASSQGYQETQYF	TGCGCCAGCAGCCAAGGCTATCAAGAGACCCAGTACTTC
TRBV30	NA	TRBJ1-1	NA	CAWRGGLGLDTEAFF	TGTGCCTGGAGAGGCGGCCTCGGACTGGATACTGAAGCTTTCTTT
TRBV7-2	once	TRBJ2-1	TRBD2	CASSLASGGLGEQFF	TGTGCCAGCAGTCTTGCCAGCGGGGGATTAGGAGAGCAGTTCTTC
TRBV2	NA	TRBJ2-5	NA	CASNIRGTVTGTQYF	TGTGCCAGCAACATCCGGGGGACAGTTACGGGGACCCAGTACTTC
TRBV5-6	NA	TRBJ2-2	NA	CASSLLLQGPIGELFF	TGTGCCAGCAGCTTGCTTCTCCAGGGGCCGATCGGGGAGCTGTTTTTT
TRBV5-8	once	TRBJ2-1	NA	CASSLGGGSEQFF	TGTGCCAGCAGCTTGGGGGGAGGCAGTGAGCAGTTCTTC
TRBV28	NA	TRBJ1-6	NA	CASSTQDVTAPLSLNSPLHF	TGTGCCAGCAGTACCCAGGATGTGACAGCACCACTGTCCCTTAATTCACCCCTCCACTTT
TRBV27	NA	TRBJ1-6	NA	CASSLQGQGINSPLHF	TGTGCCAGCAGTTTACAGGGGCAGGGGATTAATTCACCCCTCCACTTT
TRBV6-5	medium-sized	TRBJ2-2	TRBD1	CASSYGTGDTGELFF	TGTGCCAGCAGTTACGGGACAGGGGACACCGGGGAGCTGTTTTTT
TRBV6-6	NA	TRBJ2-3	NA	CASRGGGDTDTQYF	TGTGCCAGCAGAGGTGGAGGGGACACAGATACGCAGTATTTT
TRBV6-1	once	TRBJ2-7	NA	CASSEARVGNRLLEQYF	TGTGCCAGCAGTGAAGCTCGCGTCGGAAACAGGCTTCTCGAGCAGTACTTC
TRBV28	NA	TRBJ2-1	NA	CASSPFGGSEQFF	TGTGCCAGCAGTCCGTTCGGAGGGTCTGAGCAGTTCTTC
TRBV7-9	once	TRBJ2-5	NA	CASSVAEQTETQYF	TGTGCCAGCAGCGTGGCGGAGCAGACGGAGACCCAGTACTTC
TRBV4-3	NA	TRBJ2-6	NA	CASSEDVNSGANVLTF	TGCGCCAGCAGCGAAGATGTAAACTCTGGGGCCAACGTCCTGACTTTC
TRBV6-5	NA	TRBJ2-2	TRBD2	CASSYILAGVSGELFF	TGTGCCAGCAGTTACATACTAGCGGGAGTCAGTGGGGAGCTGTTTTTT
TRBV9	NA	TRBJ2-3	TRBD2	CASSTSGGKDTQYF	TGTGCCAGCAGCACCAGCGGGGGCAAAGATACGCAGTATTTT
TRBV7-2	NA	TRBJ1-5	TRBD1	CASSSSDRGRQPQHF	TGTGCCAGCAGCTCCTCGGACAGGGGACGTCAGCCCCAGCATTTT
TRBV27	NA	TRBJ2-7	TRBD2	CASSSQSGRHYEQYF	TGTGCCAGCAGCTCCCAAAGCGGGAGGCACTACGAGCAGTACTTC
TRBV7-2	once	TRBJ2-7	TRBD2	CASSLSLAGGAYEQYF	TGTGCCAGCAGCTTGTCCCTAGCGGGGGGTGCCTACGAGCAGTACTTC
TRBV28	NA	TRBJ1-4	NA	CASSLLTESNEKLFF	TGTGCCAGCAGTTTATTGACAGAGTCTAATGAAAAACTGTTTTTT
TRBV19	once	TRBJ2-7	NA	CASIRPGTYEQYF	TGTGCCAGTATCCGCCCGGGAACCTACGAGCAGTACTTC
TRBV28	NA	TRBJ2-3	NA	CASSAQGLGSTDTQYF	TGTGCCAGCAGTGCACAGGGCTTGGGGAGCACAGATACGCAGTATTTT
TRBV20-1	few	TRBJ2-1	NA	CSARSDRGFF	TGCAGTGCTAGATCGGATAGGGGGTTCTTC
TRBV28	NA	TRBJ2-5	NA	CASAREVAASPILQETQYF	TGTGCCAGCGCCAGGGAGGTGGCGGCTAGCCCAATCCTCCAAGAGACCCAGTACTTC
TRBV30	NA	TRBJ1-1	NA	CAWTVSTEAFF	TGTGCCTGGACAGTCTCCACTGAAGCTTTCTTT
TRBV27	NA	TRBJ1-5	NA	CASSPTDLLAPQHF	TGTGCCAGCAGTCCCACAGACCTATTGGCGCCCCAGCATTTT
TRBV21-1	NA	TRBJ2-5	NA	CASSFTELTHPQETQYF	TGTGCCAGCAGTTTCACAGAACTGACACATCCCCAAGAGACCCAGTACTTC
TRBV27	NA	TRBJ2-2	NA	CASSPLTGELFF	TGTGCCAGCAGTCCCTTGACCGGGGAGCTGTTTTTT
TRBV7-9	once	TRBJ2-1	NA	CASSPLWAGDYNEQFF	TGTGCCAGCAGCCCCCTCTGGGCGGGCGATTACAATGAGCAGTTCTTC
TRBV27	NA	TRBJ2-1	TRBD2	CASSLGLAHEQFF	TGTGCCAGCAGTTTGGGACTAGCTCATGAGCAGTTCTTC
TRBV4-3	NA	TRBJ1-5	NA	CASSQDWATDSNQPQHF	TGCGCCAGCAGCCAAGATTGGGCCACCGATAGCAATCAGCCCCAGCATTTT
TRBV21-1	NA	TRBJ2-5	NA	CASSKGTSGRPQETQYF	TGTGCCAGCAGCAAAGGGACTAGCGGGAGGCCCCAAGAGACCCAGTACTTC
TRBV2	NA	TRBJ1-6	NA	CASRSNTGQGLSPLHF	TGTGCCAGCAGATCAAACACGGGGCAGGGGCTTTCACCCCTCCACTTT
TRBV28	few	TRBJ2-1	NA	CASSLGEKTYNEQFF	TGTGCCAGCAGTTTAGGGGAGAAAACCTACAATGAGCAGTTCTTC